Included here is one TCR beta chain sequence, with context. The specificity of this receptor is unknown. Per-base qualities were not stored, and no clone one base away is much larger. The CDR3 goes from the cysteine to the phenylalanine over 16 residues. This entry keeps only the CDR3 DNA: 48 bases, framed from base 1. V is shortened by 3 bases, J by 4 bases, and the region joining them spans 16 bases. Looking up the germline V gene yields CDR1 SGHDN and CDR2 FVKESK. The source of the sample is a study of T cell changes during pregnancy in multiple sclerosis (dated by TCRdb to the late 2010s). Regarding the complete study: The study examined how the T cell repertoire changed over the course of pregnancy in women with multiple sclerosis.

The library was produced with the immunoSEQ multiplex PCR assay. TCRdb stores this immuneACCESS table with in-frame sequences only. Part of the clones is absent; in the studies checked, under half of the shortfall reflects unresolved V genes, and no reason is known for the rest. The table for this sample lists approximately 130,000 clones; about 96% of them were counted only once. The ten largest account for more than 0.4% of the sample. The material sequenced was peripheral blood, taken after pregnancy. The rearrangement combines TRBV14 with TRBJ1-3, with no confidently assigned D gene. This TCR was sampled from a female donor with multiple sclerosis, enrolled in a pregnancy study. The nucleotide sequence is given as TGTGCCAGCAGCCAGGAAGTGCGCGGCCGGGGAAACACCATATATTTT. Its translation is CASSQEVRGRGNTIYF. Beyond the CDR3, the reference TRBV14 and TRBJ1-3 genes provide the residues; the full variable domain reads: EAGVTQFPSHSVIEKGQTVTLRCDPISGHDNLYWYRRVMGKEIKFLLHFVKESKQDESGMPNNRFLAERTGGTYSTLKVQPAELEDSGVYFCASSQEVRGRGNTIYFGEGSWLTVV.